Listed below are T cell receptor beta chains from one sample, sequenced in a study of blood T cell repertoires in COVID-19. Generated by immunoSEQ multiplex PCR, the TCRdb table keeps only in-frame clones and is missing some. The sample includes approximately 150,000 clones, over 80% of them seen just once. Sequencing was carried out using peripheral blood. The source is a woman aged 55-70 years who had recovered from COVID-19. The CDR3 runs from the conserved cysteine through the conserved F or W. D genes are given only for firm matches. Size values are once, few and many counts, or a class for expanded clones, and some rows have none.

j_call d_call clone_size v_call cdr3_aa cdr3_nt
TRBJ1-2 - - TRBV2 CASRFDRTTNYGYTF TGTGCCAGCAGGTTCGACAGGACCACTAACTATGGCTACACCTTC
TRBJ1-1 TRBD1 - TRBV27 CASRGDSWNTEAFF TGTGCCAGCAGGGGGGACAGCTGGAACACTGAAGCTTTCTTT
TRBJ2-7 - - TRBV30 CAWRRQGGSYEQYF TGTGCCTGGAGGCGACAGGGAGGTTCCTACGAGCAGTACTTC
TRBJ2-7 - - TRBV2 CASMWGGRNEQYF TGTGCCAGCATGTGGGGAGGACGGAACGAGCAGTACTTC
TRBJ2-7 TRBD2 once TRBV28 CASCSGGAYEQYF TGTGCCAGCTGTAGCGGGGGGGCCTACGAGCAGTACTTC
TRBJ1-2 - - TRBV12-3/TRBV12-4 CASSFTGYGYTF TGTGCCAGCAGTTTTACGGGGTACGGCTACACCTTC
TRBJ2-7 - - TRBV2 CASRRGTVQGYEQYF TGTGCCAGCAGAAGGGGGACCGTTCAAGGATACGAGCAGTACTTC
TRBJ2-2 - - TRBV18 CASSPRNYGDTGELFF TGTGCCAGCTCACCACGGAATTACGGAGACACCGGGGAGCTGTTTTTT
TRBJ2-1 TRBD2 - TRBV14 CASSRLAGSSEQFF TGTGCCAGCAGCCGACTAGCGGGGTCAAGTGAGCAGTTCTTC
TRBJ1-5 TRBD1 - TRBV28 CASSLPQGGVPQHF TGTGCCAGCAGTTTACCGCAGGGGGGAGTGCCCCAGCATTTT
TRBJ1-6 TRBD1 few TRBV6-6 CASSPDRGNSPLHF TGTGCCAGCAGCCCTGACAGGGGTAATTCACCCCTCCACTTT
TRBJ2-5 - - TRBV7-2 CASSLGGQGGETQYF TGTGCCAGCAGCTTAGGAGGGCAGGGGGGAGAGACCCAGTACTTC
TRBJ1-2 - - TRBV28 CASRSGSETGYTF TGTGCCAGCAGGAGCGGGTCCGAGACTGGCTACACCTTC
TRBJ1-1 TRBD1 once TRBV11-2 CASSGRQGRTEAFF TGTGCCAGCAGCGGCAGACAGGGCCGGACTGAAGCTTTCTTT
TRBJ2-5 TRBD2 - TRBV10-3 CAIGERGWETQYF TGTGCCATCGGGGAGCGGGGCTGGGAGACCCAGTACTTC
TRBJ1-2 TRBD1 - TRBV6-5 CASRQGRGGYTF TGTGCCAGTAGACAGGGTAGGGGTGGCTACACCTTC
TRBJ2-1 TRBD2 - TRBV6-6 CASSSTSGSYNEQFF TGTGCCAGCAGTTCGACTAGCGGGTCCTACAATGAGCAGTTCTTC
TRBJ2-4 TRBD2 - TRBV4-1 CASSHSGDIQYF TGCGCCAGCAGCCACAGCGGGGACATTCAGTACTTC
TRBJ2-6 - - TRBV6-5 CASRIPGGANVLTF TGTGCCAGCAGGATCCCGGGAGGGGCCAACGTCCTGACTTTC
TRBJ2-7 - - TRBV5-5 CASSGRQLQQYF TGTGCCAGCAGCGGCCGACAGCTCCAGCAGTACTTC
TRBJ2-4 TRBD2 - TRBV27 CASSPGLDEPKNIQYF TGTGCCAGCAGTCCGGGACTAGATGAGCCCAAAAACATTCAGTACTTC
TRBJ2-7 - - TRBV11-2 CASSLGGGVSYEQYF TGTGCCAGCAGCTTAGGGGGCGGGGTGTCCTACGAGCAGTACTTC
TRBJ2-5 TRBD2 - TRBV5-1 CASSSGTSGGEETQYF TGCGCCAGCAGCTCCGGGACTAGCGGGGGTGAAGAGACCCAGTACTTC
TRBJ2-7 TRBD1 - TRBV5-1 CASSYGTGGGEQYF TGCGCCAGCAGCTACGGGACAGGCGGCGGGGAGCAGTACTTC
TRBJ2-6 - once TRBV19 CASSAASSGANVLTF TGTGCCAGTAGTGCGGCAAGCTCTGGGGCCAACGTCCTGACTTTC
TRBJ1-1 - - TRBV4-2 CASSQVSMAGIGTEAFF TGTGCCAGCAGCCAAGTCTCGATGGCAGGGATAGGCACTGAAGCTTTCTTT
TRBJ2-1 TRBD2 - TRBV3-1/TRBV3-2 CASSQDLAGGEYNEQFF TGTGCCAGCAGCCAAGACCTAGCGGGGGGAGAGTACAATGAGCAGTTCTTC